Listed here are 20 T cell receptor beta chains from one sample, sequenced in a study of graft-versus-host responses after intestinal transplantation. Assay used: immunoSEQ multiplex PCR; TCRdb lists only in-frame clones, some missing. The sample contains around 30,000 clones, nearly 90% of which appear only once. The starting material was PBMCs, obtained roughly 68 weeks after intestinal transplantation. The receptors shown here come from a human patient who received an intestinal transplant, so some T cells may come from the graft donor.

V gene TRBV5-6 combines with J gene TRBJ1-3; D possibly corresponds to TRBD1 (5 bases). CDR1 SGHDT and CDR2 YYEEEE come from the germline V gene. Trimming stripped 1 base from V and 4 bases from J, with 9 bases between. This CDR3 has 14 residues. In DNA form, the CDR3 reads TGTGCCAGCAGCTTGAGGGGAATAGGAAACACCATATATTTT. This codes for CASSLRGIGNTIYF.

The V call is TRBV6-5, the J call TRBJ2-7; a weak D match, TRBD1 (6 bases). V shed 5 bases and J shed 1 base, with 9 bases lying between them. CDR3 length: 13 residues. The germline V gene has CDR1 MNHEY and CDR2 SVGAGI. CDR3 in amino acids: CASSQGFSYEQYF. The CDR3 bases are TGTGCCAGCAGTCAGGGGTTTTCCTACGAGCAGTACTTC.

The chain employs TRBV19 and TRBJ1-2, with D possibly TRBD1 on 5 matching bases. Per the germline V gene, CDR1 is LNHDA and CDR2 is SQIVND (reference sequence). V was pared by 6 bases and J by 2 bases, with 13 bases between. This CDR3 has 14 residues. CDR3 bases: TGTGCCAGTAGATCTCGTCGGGACAACTATGGCTACACCTTC. This gives the protein CASRSRRDNYGYTF.

The count of this clone is one. The V gene is TRBV21-1, the J gene TRBJ2-3; the table assigns TRBD2, which was not confirmed against the DNA. TRBV21-1 is classified as a pseudogene. This CDR3 has 11 residues. In nucleotides, the CDR3 is TGTGCCAGCAGCAGCGCAGATACGCAGTATTTT. Protein sequence: CASSSADTQYF.

This clone occurred a few times. This rearrangement joins TRBV2 to TRBJ2-2; D uncertain. The germline gives CDR1 SNHLY, CDR2 FYNNEI. This CDR3 comprises 13 residues. Trimming took 3 bases from V and 1 from J, leaving 3 bases between them. CDR3 bases: TGTGCCAGCAGTGAGGTGAACACCGGGGAGCTGTTTTTT. Its protein is CASSEVNTGELFF.

The J gene is TRBJ2-7, the V gene TRBV7-3, with 9 positions matching TRBD2. This CDR3 region has 16 residues. Germline values: CDR1 SGHTA, CDR2 FQGTGA. The V segment lost 5 bases and the J segment 4 bases; nucleotides outside the gene matches: 12. Here the CDR3 reads CASSKGGLAGPYEQYF. The CDR3 DNA is TGTGCCAGCAGCAAAGGGGGCCTAGCGGGACCTTACGAGCAGTACTTC.

The chain recombines TRBV7-6 with TRBJ1-6; D remains unclear. V gave up 1 base and J gave up 0 bases, with 22 bases separating them. The CDR3 is 21 amino acids. Germline-derived CDR1 and CDR2 are SGHVS and FNYEAQ. The CDR3 sequence: CASSLGYREPGPSSYNSPLHF. In DNA, the CDR3 is TGTGCCAGCAGCTTAGGATATCGGGAGCCAGGCCCGAGCTCCTATAATTCACCCCTCCACTTT.

This clone was counted a single time. The rearrangement uses TRBV30 and TRBJ1-1; weak D call: TRBD1 (5 bases). Germline CDR1 GTSNPN, CDR2 SVGIG (reference sequence). V was shortened by 3 bases and J by 3 bases, with 8 bases between the two germline ends. There are 12 residues in the CDR3. CDR3 nucleotide sequence: TGTGCCTGGAGGCTCAGGGACACTGAAGCTTTCTTT. The encoded protein is CAWRLRDTEAFF. The full variable domain, its missing parts supplied by reference TRBV30 and TRBJ1-1, is SQTIHQWPATLVQPVGSPLSLECTVEGTSNPNLYWYRQAAGRGLQLLFYSVGIGQISSEVPQNLSASRPQDRQFILSSKKLLLSDSGFYLCAWRLRDTEAFFGQGTRLTVV.

The CDR3 sequence: CASSVGAPYQETQYF. CDR3 nucleotide sequence: TGTGCCAGCAGCGTTGGGGCCCCGTACCAAGAGACCCAGTACTTC. V usage is TRBV7-9 and J usage is TRBJ2-5, with D perhaps TRBD1 (5 bases). Trimming shortened V by 5 bases and J by 0 bases, and 13 bases separated the two germline ends. This CDR3 is built from 15 residues. Germline CDR1 and CDR2: SEHNR and FQNEAQ (reference sequence).

CDR3 region: CASSTGLAGAPPLGEQYF. CDR3 sequence (DNA): TGTGCCAGCAGCACCGGACTAGCGGGAGCGCCCCCACTAGGCGAGCAGTACTTC. The V gene is TRBV7-2, the J gene TRBJ2-7; 13 positions match TRBD2. This CDR3 is 18 amino acids long. CDR1 is SGHTA and CDR2 is FQGNSA in the germline V gene. V lost 5 bases, J lost 6 bases, and 16 bases stayed unmatched.

Only a few counts were recorded for this clone. The V gene is TRBV5-6, the J gene TRBJ2-7; maybe TRBD2 (5 bases). V was cut by 0 bases and J by 3 bases, with 10 bases left in between. Germline V gene data show CDR1 as SGHDT and CDR2 as YYEEEE. The CDR3 is 14 residues long. Written as DNA, the CDR3 is TGTGCCAGCAGCTTGGGAGGGAAAGGCTACGAGCAGTACTTC. It yields the protein CASSLGGKGYEQYF.

This clone was detected only once. This chain uses TRBV18 with TRBJ2-7; possibly TRBD1 or TRBD2 for D (7 bases each). CDR1 and CDR2 (germline): KGHSH, LQKENI. The ends were cut back, 7 bases at V and 5 bases at J, with 18 bases in the middle. This CDR3 spans 14 amino acids. The CDR3 DNA reads as TGTGCCAGCTGCGCAGGGGGGGTCGCAGACGAGCAGTACTTC. Its translation: CASCAGGVADEQYF.

The chain links TRBV18 to TRBJ2-5, with 8 bases lining up with TRBD1. Gene TRBJ2-7 matches the end of the DNA better, so the J call may be wrong. The CDR3 totals 17 residues. Germline CDR1 and CDR2: KGHSH and LQKENI. The CDR3 nucleotides are TGTGCCAGCTCACCACCGTTCGGGACAGGTTTTCTCTACGAGCAGTACTTC. Amino acid sequence: CASSPPFGTGFLYEQYF.

The CDR3 nucleotides read TGTGCCAGCAGACCTAGCGGGAGCTTCTACAATGAGCAGTTCTTC. It translates to CASRPSGSFYNEQFF. J is TRBJ2-1 and V is TRBV28; 10 nucleotides align to TRBD2. Trimming cost V 6 bases and J 3 bases; bases outside gene matches: 5. The CDR3 spans 15 residues. Germline-derived CDR1 and CDR2 are MDHEN and SYDVKM.

The chain is built from TRBV18 and TRBJ1-6; D gene uncertain. V was pared by 4 bases and J by 7 bases, with 23 bases between. Germline-derived CDR1 and CDR2 are KGHSH and LQKENI. This CDR3 region has 18 residues. CDR3 residues: CASSHRVPTKWENSPLHF. CDR3 bases: TGTGCCAGCTCACACCGGGTCCCGACAAAATGGGAGAATTCACCCCTCCACTTT.

The chain carries TRBV11-2 and TRBJ1-3; 7 bases match TRBD1. The CDR3 spans 13 residues. Trimming took 5 bases from V and 6 from J; bases not matched to a gene: 4. The germline V gene has CDR1 SGHAT and CDR2 FQNNGV. The DNA for the CDR3 is TGTGCCAGCAGCACGGGACAGATAAACACCATATATTTT. Translating it yields CASSTGQINTIYF. The whole variable domain, remainder taken from reference TRBV11-2 and TRBJ1-3, is EAGVAQSPRYKIIEKRQSVAFWCNPISGHATLYWYQQILGQGPKLLIQFQNNGVVDDSQLPKDRFSAERLKGVDSTLKIQPAKLEDSAVYLCASSTGQINTIYFGEGSWLTVV.

The rearrangement links TRBV18 to TRBJ1-1; D may be TRBD1 (6 bases). This CDR3 contains 14 residues. CDR1 is KGHSH, CDR2 LQKENI, per germline. The ends were cut back, 3 bases at V and 5 bases at J, with 13 bases in the middle. The CDR3 spells CASSPGGARTEAFF. In DNA form, the CDR3 reads TGTGCCAGCTCACCGGGGGGGGCCCGAACTGAAGCTTTCTTT.

V gene TRBV7-3 combines with J gene TRBJ2-7; D may be TRBD1 (6 bases). Germline assignment: CDR1 SGHTA and CDR2 FQGTGA. This CDR3 is 19 amino acids long. The ends were cut back, 5 bases at V and 4 bases at J, with 30 bases in the middle. The CDR3 loop is CASSLWGTIDVGGNYEQYF. For the CDR3, the DNA is TGTGCCAGCAGCCTCTGGGGGACAATCGATGTAGGGGGTAATTACGAGCAGTACTTC.

The gene calls are TRBV2 and TRBJ2-7, with D possibly being TRBD1 or TRBD2 (7 bases each). The germline V and J ends were trimmed by 6 bases and 3 bases, with 15 bases remaining between them. The germline CDR1 and CDR2 sequences are SNHLY and FYNNEI. The length of the CDR3 is 14 residues. CDR3 nucleotide sequence: TGTGCCAGCAGGGGGGGGACAGCCGTCTACGAGCAGTACTTC. Residues: CASRGGTAVYEQYF.

This chain joins TRBV30 and TRBJ2-6, with D possibly matching TRBD1 (6 bases). Trimming took 3 bases from V and 2 from J, leaving 8 bases between them. Germline loops: CDR1 GTSNPN, CDR2 SVGIG (reference sequence). The CDR3 has 14 residues. CDR3 loop: CAWSPGAGANVLTF. The CDR3 nucleotides are TGTGCCTGGAGCCCAGGGGCTGGGGCCAACGTCCTGACTTTC.